Presented here are 4 T cell receptor beta chains from one specimen sequenced in a study of cytomegalovirus exposure and HLA in healthy donors. Only in-frame clones appear in the TCRdb table, and some are missing; sequencing was by immunoSEQ multiplex PCR. This sample has 260,000 or so clones, with 90% found just once. Sequencing was done on a sample of PBMCs. Source of these receptors: a woman in her 30s in good health and CMV-seronegative.

The chain recombines TRBV6-1 with TRBJ1-2; TRBD1 might be the D (6 bases). From germline, CDR1 is MNHNS and CDR2 SASEGT. The CDR3 covers 16 residues. V was pared by 0 bases and J by 4 bases, with 15 bases between. CDR3 loop: CASSEATGLGVYGYTF. The CDR3 nucleotides are TGTGCCAGCAGTGAAGCGACAGGACTCGGGGTCTATGGCTACACCTTC.

The rearrangement joins TRBV5-1 to TRBJ1-2; no definite D call. Trimming removed 3 bases from V and 2 bases from J, with 8 bases in between. The CDR3 loop spans 13 amino acids. Germline V gene sequence: CDR1 SGHRS, CDR2 YFSETQ. CDR3 region: CASSWGGNYGYTF. The CDR3, as DNA: TGCGCCAGCAGCTGGGGAGGGAACTATGGCTACACCTTC. The full variable domain, rest sourced from reference TRBV5-1 and TRBJ1-2, is KAGVTQTPRYLIKTRGQQVTLSCSPISGHRSVSWYQQTPGQGLQFLFEYFSETQRNKGNFPGRFSGRQFSNSRSEMNVSTLELGDSALYLCASSWGGNYGYTFGSGTRLTVV.

This chain joins TRBV5-1 and TRBJ1-5; D is unclear. CDR1 is SGHRS and CDR2 is YFSETQ in the germline V gene. Trimming cost V 4 bases and J 0 bases, with 5 bases left between them. This CDR3 has 13 residues. In DNA, the CDR3 is TGCGCCAGCAGCCCGGATAGCAATCAGCCCCAGCATTTT. It encodes CASSPDSNQPQHF. Filled out from reference TRBV5-1 and TRBJ1-5, the complete variable domain reads KAGVTQTPRYLIKTRGQQVTLSCSPISGHRSVSWYQQTPGQGLQFLFEYFSETQRNKGNFPGRFSGRQFSNSRSEMNVSTLELGDSALYLCASSPDSNQPQHFGDGTRLSIL.

This chain uses TRBV7-6 with TRBJ2-7, with 7 positions matching TRBD2. Germline loops: CDR1 SGHVS, CDR2 FNYEAQ. Losses at the gene ends were 5 bases for V and 3 bases for J; bases not matched to a gene: 7. CDR3 size: 14 residues. CDR3: CASSPRGGSYEQYF. The DNA for the CDR3 is TGTGCCAGCAGCCCTAGGGGCGGGAGCTACGAGCAGTACTTC. Full variable domain (outside the CDR3, taken from reference TRBV7-6 and TRBJ2-7): GAGVSQSPRYKVTKRGQDVALRCDPISGHVSLYWYRQALGQGPEFLTYFNYEAQQDKSGLPNDRFSAERPEGSISTLTIQRTEQRDSAMYRCASSPRGGSYEQYFGPGTRLTVT.